Below are 10 T cell receptor beta chains sequenced from a single sample in a study of cytomegalovirus exposure and HLA in healthy donors. PCR employed 60 Vbeta and 13 Jbeta primers. Assay used: immunoSEQ multiplex PCR; TCRdb lists only in-frame clones, some missing. This sample has some 170,000 clones, with 60% to 80% found just once. Sequenced sample: PBMCs. The receptor source for this set is a man aged 25-45 years in good health and CMV-seropositive.

The CDR3 loop is CASSPLSGDQNSPLHF. The CDR3 DNA reads as TGTGCCAGCAGCCCCCTATCAGGGGATCAGAATTCACCCCTCCACTTT. The gene calls are TRBV28 and TRBJ1-6; TRBD1 is a possible D gene (6 bases). The CDR3 is made up of 16 amino acids. V lost 6 bases, J lost 7 bases, and 19 bases lay in between. Germline V gene sequence: CDR1 MDHEN, CDR2 SYDVKM.

Comments on this clone: Additional DNA sequences in this sample encode the identical CDR3. This chain connects TRBV10-3 to TRBJ2-7; the D gene is possibly TRBD2 (6 bases). This CDR3 has 11 amino acids. Germline V gene lookup returns CDR1 ENHRY and CDR2 SYGVKD. Trimming left V 8 bases short and J 3 bases short, with 8 bases between. The CDR3 DNA sequence: TGTGCCATCTCCGGGGGCTACGAGCAGTACTTC. Its protein is CAISGGYEQYF.

J is TRBJ1-1 and V is TRBV7-9, with D hard to call. The V end lost 7 bases, the J end lost 1 base, and 10 bases lay between the germline ends. The CDR3 has 13 amino acids. Germline V gene lookup returns CDR1 SEHNR and CDR2 FQNEAQ (reference sequence). The CDR3 sequence is CASTQRRNTEAFF. The CDR3 coding sequence is TGTGCCAGCACCCAGCGGAGGAACACTGAAGCTTTCTTT.

The chain is built from TRBV10-3 and TRBJ2-1; 9 nucleotides match TRBD1. The germline V gene has CDR1 ENHRY and CDR2 SYGVKD. The J segment lost 8 bases and the V segment lost 4 bases, leaving 9 bases of the junction unmatched. This CDR3 comprises 15 residues. CDR3 bases: TGTGCCATCAGTGCGAAACAGGGGGCCAGCTATGAGCAGTTCTTC. It encodes CAISAKQGASYEQFF.

This chain uses TRBV28 with TRBJ2-2, with 9 bases that match TRBD1. The V segment lost 11 bases and the J segment 8 bases; nucleotides outside the gene matches: 12. Germline V gives CDR1 MDHEN, CDR2 SYDVKM. The CDR3 runs 14 residues. For the CDR3, the DNA is TGTGCCTCCGGGACAGGGCACCTCACGGGGGAGCTGTTTTTT. It specifies CASGTGHLTGELFF.

This clone was detected only a few times. V usage is TRBV11-2 and J usage is TRBJ1-4; D gene ambiguous. This CDR3 region has 11 residues. Germline lookup yields CDR1 SGHAT and CDR2 FQNNGV. Deletions cut 8 bases from V and 6 bases from J, with 7 bases between. The CDR3 DNA is TGTGCCAGCCGAACGGATGAAAAACTGTTTTTT. Translated, it gives CASRTDEKLFF. The full variable domain, its missing parts supplied by reference TRBV11-2 and TRBJ1-4, is EAGVAQSPRYKIIEKRQSVAFWCNPISGHATLYWYQQILGQGPKLLIQFQNNGVVDDSQLPKDRFSAERLKGVDSTLKIQPAKLEDSAVYLCASRTDEKLFFGSGTQLSVL.

This chain links TRBV6-5 with TRBJ2-7; 8 bases fit TRBD2. Germline lookup yields CDR1 MNHEY and CDR2 SVGAGI. V gave up 7 bases and J gave up 7 bases; unmatched junction bases: 9. The CDR3 length is 13 residues. The CDR3 DNA reads TGTGCCAGCACCGCCGGGGGGGGGAGGGAGCAGTACTTC. Its translation: CASTAGGGREQYF.

The J gene is TRBJ1-5, the V gene TRBV4-3, with 7 bases that match TRBD1. This CDR3 has 15 residues. V lost 1 base to trimming and J lost 4 bases; unmatched junction nucleotides: 4. The germline CDR1 and CDR2 sequences are LGHNA and YSLEER. The CDR3 sequence is CASSQVRDRNQPQHF. Written as DNA, the CDR3 is TGCGCCAGCAGCCAAGTTAGGGACAGAAATCAGCCCCAGCATTTT.

This clone was seen a single time. The chain is built from TRBV28 and TRBJ2-5; the D is unclear. CDR3 length: 14 residues. V was clipped by 3 bases and J by 1 base, with 9 bases between them. The germline V gene encodes CDR1 MDHEN and CDR2 SYDVKM. CDR3 bases: TGTGCCAGCAGTTTGGCAGGAATCCAAGAGACCCAGTACTTC. Translated, it gives CASSLAGIQETQYF.

V usage is TRBV27 and J usage is TRBJ2-7, with TRBD2 matching 12 bases. V was clipped by 4 bases and J by 5 bases; unmatched bases: 6. CDR3 size: 15 residues. Germline lookup yields CDR1 MNHEY and CDR2 SMNVEV (reference sequence). In DNA form, the CDR3 reads TGTGCCAGCAGTTGGGCTAGCGGGGGGGCCGACGAGCAGTACTTC. Translating it yields CASSWASGGADEQYF.